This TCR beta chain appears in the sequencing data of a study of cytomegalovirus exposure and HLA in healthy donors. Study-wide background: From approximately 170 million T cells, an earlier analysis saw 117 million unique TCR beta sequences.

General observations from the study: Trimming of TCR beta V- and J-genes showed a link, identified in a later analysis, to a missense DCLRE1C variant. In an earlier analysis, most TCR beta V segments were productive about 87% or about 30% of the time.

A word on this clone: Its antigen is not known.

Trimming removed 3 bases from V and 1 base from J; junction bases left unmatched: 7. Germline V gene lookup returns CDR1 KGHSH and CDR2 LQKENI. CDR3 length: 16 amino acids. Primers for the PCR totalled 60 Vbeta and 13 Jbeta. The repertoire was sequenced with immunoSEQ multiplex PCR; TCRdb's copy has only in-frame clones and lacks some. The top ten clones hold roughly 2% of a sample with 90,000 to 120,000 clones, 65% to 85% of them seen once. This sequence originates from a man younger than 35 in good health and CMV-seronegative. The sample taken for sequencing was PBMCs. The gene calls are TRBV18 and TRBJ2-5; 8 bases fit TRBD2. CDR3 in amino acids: CASSPLAGGLQETQYF. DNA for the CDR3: TGTGCCAGCTCACCGTTGGCGGGGGGCCTCCAAGAGACCCAGTACTTC. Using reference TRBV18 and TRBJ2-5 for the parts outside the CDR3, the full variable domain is NAGVMQNPRHLVRRRGQEARLRCSPMKGHSHVYWYRQLPEEGLKFMVYLQKENIIDESGMPKERFSAEFPKEGPSILRIQQVVRGDSAAYFCASSPLAGGLQETQYFGPGTRLLVL.